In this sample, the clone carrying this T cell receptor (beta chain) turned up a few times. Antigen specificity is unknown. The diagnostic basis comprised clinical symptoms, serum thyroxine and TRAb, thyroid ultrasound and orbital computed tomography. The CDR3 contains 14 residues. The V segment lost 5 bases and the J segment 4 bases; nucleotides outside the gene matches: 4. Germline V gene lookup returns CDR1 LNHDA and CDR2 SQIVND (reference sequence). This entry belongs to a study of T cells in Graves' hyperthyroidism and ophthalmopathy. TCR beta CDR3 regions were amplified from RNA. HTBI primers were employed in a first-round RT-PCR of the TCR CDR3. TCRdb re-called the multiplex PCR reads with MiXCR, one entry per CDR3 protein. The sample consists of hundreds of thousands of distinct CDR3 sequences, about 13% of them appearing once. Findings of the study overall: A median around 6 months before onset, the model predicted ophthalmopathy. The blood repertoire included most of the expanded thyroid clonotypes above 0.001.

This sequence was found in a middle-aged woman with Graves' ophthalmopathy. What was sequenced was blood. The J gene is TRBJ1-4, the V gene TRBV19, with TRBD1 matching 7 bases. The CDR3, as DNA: TGTGCCAGTAGTTCCGGGACAGTTAATGAAAAACTGTTTTTT. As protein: CASSSGTVNEKLFF.